What follows is one T cell receptor beta chain and its context. The sample's time point: after neoadjuvant nivolumab, at surgical resection. Profiling relied on immunoSEQ multiplex PCR, and the TCRdb table lists in-frame clones only, not all of them. This table has tens of thousands of clones, 26% appearing once. This specimen belongs to a study of neoadjuvant anti-PD-1 for oral cavity cancer. The CDR3 consists of 14 residues. CDR1 is SGHRS and CDR2 is YFSETQ in the germline V gene. V was shortened by 3 bases and J by 0 bases, with 10 bases between the two germline ends. The receptor was derived from a person between 40 and 80 years old with oral cavity squamous cell carcinoma. The chain employs TRBV5-1 and TRBJ2-7; weak D call: TRBD1 (6 bases). The material sequenced was tumor tissue, taken after nivolumab (anti-PD-1) treatment. The CDR3 DNA is TGCGCCAGCAGCTGGGACACTAGCTCCTACGAGCAGTACTTC. Its protein product is CASSWDTSSYEQYF.